The TCR beta chain under discussion was sequenced for a study of shared clonotypes between healthy human individuals. Study at large: Sampling drew on donors who were two women and a few men aged 18 to 49. Study-level findings and limits: Blood was the sole source, and tissue repertoires probably differ.

This CDR3 is 13 amino acids long. Some clones are missing from TCRdb's copy, which holds only in-frame ones; the method was immunoSEQ multiplex PCR. The profile covers under 650,000 clones, with 90% to 96% appearing a single time and about 0.064% taken by the ten largest. Worth noting for this clone: Its antigen remains unknown.

All donors were healthy HIV-negative adults lacking recent acute infections or vaccinations. Source material: naive CD4+ T cells sorted from blood. Described subset: CD45RA+ positively selected. The sequence came from a woman aged 25 to 45 in good health. The V and J genes are TRBV21-1 and TRBJ1-4. TRBV21-1 is termed a pseudogene. In DNA, the CDR3 is TGTGCCAGCTCCCGCCGGAGAACTATCGAACTGTTTTTT. It encodes CASSRRRTIELFF.